This TCR beta chain was identified during a study of technical replicates of blood from a few donors. CDR1 is MRHNA and CDR2 is SNTAGT in the germline V gene. The length of the CDR3 is 14 residues. The V end was cut by 4 bases, the J end by 5 bases, with 14 bases between. Assay used: immunoSEQ multiplex PCR; TCRdb lists only in-frame clones, some missing. The repertoire consists of tens of thousands of clones, with around 94% occurring once and the leading ten covering around 0.37%. This sequence joins TRBV6-4 and TRBJ1-2; tentatively, D is TRBD1 (5 bases). The sample consisted of T cells isolated from PBMCs. The clonotype was recovered from a human donor in good health. CDR3 DNA: TGTGCCAGCAGTGTGGAGGGGCAGGGTTATGGCTACACCTTC. This encodes CASSVEGQGYGYTF.